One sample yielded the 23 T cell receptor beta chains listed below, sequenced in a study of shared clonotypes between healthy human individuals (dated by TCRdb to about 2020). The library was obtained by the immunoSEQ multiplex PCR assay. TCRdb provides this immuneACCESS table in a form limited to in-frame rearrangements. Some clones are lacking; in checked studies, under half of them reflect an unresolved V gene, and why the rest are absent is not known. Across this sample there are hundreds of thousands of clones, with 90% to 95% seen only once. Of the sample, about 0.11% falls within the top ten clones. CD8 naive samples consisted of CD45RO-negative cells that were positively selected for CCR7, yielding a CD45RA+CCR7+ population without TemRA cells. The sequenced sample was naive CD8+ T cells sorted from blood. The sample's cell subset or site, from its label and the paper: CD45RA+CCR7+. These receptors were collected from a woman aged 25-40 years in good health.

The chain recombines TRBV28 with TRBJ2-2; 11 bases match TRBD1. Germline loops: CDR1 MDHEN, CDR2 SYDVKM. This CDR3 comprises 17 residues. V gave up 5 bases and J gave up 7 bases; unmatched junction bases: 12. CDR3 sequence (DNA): TGTGCCAGCAGTCAACCAAGGGGACAGGGGGAGGGCGGGGAGCTGTTTTTT. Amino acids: CASSQPRGQGEGGELFF.

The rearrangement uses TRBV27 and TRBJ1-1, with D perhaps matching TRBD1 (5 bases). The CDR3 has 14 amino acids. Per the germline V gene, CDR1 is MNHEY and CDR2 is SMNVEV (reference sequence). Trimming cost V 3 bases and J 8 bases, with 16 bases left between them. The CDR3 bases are TGTGCCAGCAGTTTCGACGCGGGGGGTCTCGAAGCTTTCTTT. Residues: CASSFDAGGLEAFF.

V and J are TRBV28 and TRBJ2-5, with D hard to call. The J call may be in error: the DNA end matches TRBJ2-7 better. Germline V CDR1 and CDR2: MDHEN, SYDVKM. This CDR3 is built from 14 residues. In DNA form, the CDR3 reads TGTGCCAGCAGTTTAGAGTTCGGATCCTACGAGCAGTACTTC. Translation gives CASSLEFGSYEQYF.

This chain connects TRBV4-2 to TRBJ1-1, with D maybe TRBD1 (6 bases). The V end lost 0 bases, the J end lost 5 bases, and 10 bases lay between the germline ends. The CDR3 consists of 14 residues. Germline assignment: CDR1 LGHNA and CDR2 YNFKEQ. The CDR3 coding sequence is TGTGCCAGCAGCCAAGAATGGGGGCGGACTGAAGCTTTCTTT. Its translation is CASSQEWGRTEAFF.

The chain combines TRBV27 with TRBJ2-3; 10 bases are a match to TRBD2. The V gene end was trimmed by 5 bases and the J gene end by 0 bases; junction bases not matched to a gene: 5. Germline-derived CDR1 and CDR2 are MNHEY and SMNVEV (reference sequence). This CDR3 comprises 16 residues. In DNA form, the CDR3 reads TGTGCCAGCAGTACCGGACTAGCGGTGAGCACAGATACGCAGTATTTT. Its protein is CASSTGLAVSTDTQYF.

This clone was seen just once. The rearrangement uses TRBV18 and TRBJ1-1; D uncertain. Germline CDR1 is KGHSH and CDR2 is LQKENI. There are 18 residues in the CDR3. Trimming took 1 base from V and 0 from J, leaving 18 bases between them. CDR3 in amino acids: CASSPRELGLYMNTEAFF. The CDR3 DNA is TGTGCCAGCTCACCACGCGAACTAGGGTTATATATGAACACTGAAGCTTTCTTT. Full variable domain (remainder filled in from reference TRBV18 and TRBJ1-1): NAGVMQNPRHLVRRRGQEARLRCSPMKGHSHVYWYRQLPEEGLKFMVYLQKENIIDESGMPKERFSAEFPKEGPSILRIQQVVRGDSAAYFCASSPRELGLYMNTEAFFGQGTRLTVV.

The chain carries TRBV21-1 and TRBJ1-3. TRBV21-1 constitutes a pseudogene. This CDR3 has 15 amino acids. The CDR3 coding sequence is TGTGCCAGCAGCAAAGCGGCAGGGAGACGAAACACCATATATTTT. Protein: CASSKAAGRRNTIYF.

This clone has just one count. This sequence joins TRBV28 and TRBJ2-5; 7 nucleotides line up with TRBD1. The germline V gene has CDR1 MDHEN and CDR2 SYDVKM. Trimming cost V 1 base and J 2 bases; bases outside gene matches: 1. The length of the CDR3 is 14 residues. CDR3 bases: TGTGCCAGCAGTTTATACAGGGGTCAAGAGACCCAGTACTTC. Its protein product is CASSLYRGQETQYF.

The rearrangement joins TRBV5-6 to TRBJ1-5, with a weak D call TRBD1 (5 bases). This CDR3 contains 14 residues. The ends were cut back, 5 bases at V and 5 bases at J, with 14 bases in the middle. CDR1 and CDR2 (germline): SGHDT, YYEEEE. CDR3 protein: CASRIWGTDQPQHF. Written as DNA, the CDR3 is TGTGCCAGCAGGATATGGGGCACGGATCAGCCCCAGCATTTT.

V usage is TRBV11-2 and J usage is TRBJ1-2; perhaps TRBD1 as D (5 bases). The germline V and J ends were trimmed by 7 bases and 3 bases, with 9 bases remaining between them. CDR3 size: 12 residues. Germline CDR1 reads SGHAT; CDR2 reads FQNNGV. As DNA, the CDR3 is TGTGCCAGCAAGGGGACGTACTATGGCTACACCTTC. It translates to CASKGTYYGYTF.

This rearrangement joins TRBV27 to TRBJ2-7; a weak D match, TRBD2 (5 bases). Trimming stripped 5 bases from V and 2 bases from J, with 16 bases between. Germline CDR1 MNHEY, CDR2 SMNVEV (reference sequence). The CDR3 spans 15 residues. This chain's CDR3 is CASSPASRTPYEQYF. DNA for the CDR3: TGTGCCAGCAGTCCGGCCTCTCGGACTCCCTACGAGCAGTACTTC.

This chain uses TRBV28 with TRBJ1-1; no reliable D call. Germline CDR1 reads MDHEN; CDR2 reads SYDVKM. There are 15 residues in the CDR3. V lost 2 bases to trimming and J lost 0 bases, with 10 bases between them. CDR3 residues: CASSLRAAVNTEAFF. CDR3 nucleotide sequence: TGTGCCAGCAGTTTACGGGCAGCGGTGAACACTGAAGCTTTCTTT.

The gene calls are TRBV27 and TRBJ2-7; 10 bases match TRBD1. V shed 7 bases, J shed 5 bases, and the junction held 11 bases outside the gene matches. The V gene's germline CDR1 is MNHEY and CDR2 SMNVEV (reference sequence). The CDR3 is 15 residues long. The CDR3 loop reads CASTPLGTGVDEQYF. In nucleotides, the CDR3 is TGTGCCAGCACACCACTAGGGACAGGGGTGGACGAGCAGTACTTC.

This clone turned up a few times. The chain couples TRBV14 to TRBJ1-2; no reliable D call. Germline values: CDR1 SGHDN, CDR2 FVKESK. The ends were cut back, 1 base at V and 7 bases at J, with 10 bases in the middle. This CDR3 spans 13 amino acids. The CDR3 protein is CASSQVGFFGYTF. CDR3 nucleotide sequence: TGTGCCAGCAGCCAAGTGGGGTTCTTTGGCTACACCTTC.

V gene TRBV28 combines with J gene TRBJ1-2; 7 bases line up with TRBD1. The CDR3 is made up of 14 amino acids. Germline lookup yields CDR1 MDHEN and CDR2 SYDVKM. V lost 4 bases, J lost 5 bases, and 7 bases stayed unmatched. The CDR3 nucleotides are TGTGCCAGCAGTTCCACCGGGACAGCATATGGCTACACCTTC. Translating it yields CASSSTGTAYGYTF.

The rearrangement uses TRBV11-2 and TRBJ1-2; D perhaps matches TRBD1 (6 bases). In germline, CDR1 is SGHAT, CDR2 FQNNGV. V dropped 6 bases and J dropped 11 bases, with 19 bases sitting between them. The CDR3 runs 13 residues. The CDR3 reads CASSQGGQSEYTF. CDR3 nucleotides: TGTGCCAGCAGTCAAGGAGGACAGTCGGAATACACCTTC.

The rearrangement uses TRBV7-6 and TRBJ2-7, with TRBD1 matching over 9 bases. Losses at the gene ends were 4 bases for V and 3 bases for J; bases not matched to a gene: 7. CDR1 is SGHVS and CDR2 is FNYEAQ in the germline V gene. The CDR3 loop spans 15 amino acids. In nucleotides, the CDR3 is TGTGCCAGCAGCTCCGACAGGGGGAGTTACTACGAGCAGTACTTC. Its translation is CASSSDRGSYYEQYF.

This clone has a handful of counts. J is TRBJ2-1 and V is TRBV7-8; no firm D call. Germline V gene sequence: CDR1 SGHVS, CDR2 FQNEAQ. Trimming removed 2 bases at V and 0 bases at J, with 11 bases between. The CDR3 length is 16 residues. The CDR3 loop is CASSLWADSSYNEQFF. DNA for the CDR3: TGTGCCAGCAGCTTATGGGCGGATAGCTCCTACAATGAGCAGTTCTTC.

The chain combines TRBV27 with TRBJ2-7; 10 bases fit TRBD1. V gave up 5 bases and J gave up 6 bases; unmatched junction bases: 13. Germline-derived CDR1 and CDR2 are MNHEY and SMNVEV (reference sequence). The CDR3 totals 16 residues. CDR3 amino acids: CASSELPGQGSREQYF. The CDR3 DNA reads TGTGCCAGCAGTGAATTGCCGGGACAGGGGAGTCGCGAGCAGTACTTC.

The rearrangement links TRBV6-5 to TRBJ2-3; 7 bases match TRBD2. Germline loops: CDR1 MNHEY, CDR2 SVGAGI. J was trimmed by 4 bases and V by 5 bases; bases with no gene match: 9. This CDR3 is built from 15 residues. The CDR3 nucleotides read TGTGCCAGCAGTCCCCCCAGCGGGATAGCAGATACGCAGTATTTT. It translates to CASSPPSGIADTQYF.

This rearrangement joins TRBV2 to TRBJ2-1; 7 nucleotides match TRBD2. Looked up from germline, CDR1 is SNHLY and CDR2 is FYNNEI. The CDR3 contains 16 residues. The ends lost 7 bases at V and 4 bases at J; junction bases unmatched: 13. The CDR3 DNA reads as TGTGCCAGCATCAAAGGCGGGGGACTGGATTACAATGAGCAGTTCTTC. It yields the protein CASIKGGGLDYNEQFF.

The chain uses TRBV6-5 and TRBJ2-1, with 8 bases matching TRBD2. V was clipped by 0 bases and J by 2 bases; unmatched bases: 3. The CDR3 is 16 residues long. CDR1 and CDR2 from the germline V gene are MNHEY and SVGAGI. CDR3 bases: TGTGCCAGCAGTTACTCTTCGGGAGGGCCCTACAATGAGCAGTTCTTC. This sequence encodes CASSYSSGGPYNEQFF.

CDR3 residues: CASSSGPQVKNIQYF. CDR3 coding DNA: TGTGCCAGCAGCTCGGGACCACAGGTCAAAAACATTCAGTACTTC. The V gene is TRBV7-2, the J gene TRBJ2-4, with D perhaps given as TRBD1 or TRBD2 (5 bases each). Trimming removed 4 bases from V and 3 bases from J, with 13 bases in between. Germline V lookup: CDR1 SGHTA, CDR2 FQGNSA. CDR3 length equals 15 residues.